Listed here are 14 T cell receptor beta chains from one sample, sequenced in a study of blood T cell repertoires in COVID-19. Using immunoSEQ multiplex PCR, the repertoire was profiled, and TCRdb retains in-frame clones only, with some absent. The sample includes 200,000 to 300,000 clones, roughly 84% seen only once; the top ten take approximately 2.3%. The specimen was peripheral blood. These receptors were taken from a man aged 40-55 years who had recovered from COVID-19.

This clone was counted only a few times. Sequence at one end of the junction differs from germline and may be a read error. The chain joins TRBV7-7 to TRBJ1-5; TRBD1 might be the D (5 bases). The CDR3 is 19 residues long. The germline V gene has CDR1 SSHAT and CDR2 FNYEAQ (reference sequence). The CDR3 sequence: CASSQFQGSWMRSNQPQHF. For the CDR3, the DNA is TGTGCTAGCAGTCAATTTCAGGGAAGCTGGATGCGGAGCAATCAGCCCCAGCATTTT.

This clone appeared a single time. The V gene is TRBV5-6, the J gene TRBJ1-3, with no clear D. The CDR3 consists of 14 residues. V was pared by 5 bases and J by 0 bases, with 9 bases between. Germline lookup yields CDR1 SGHDT and CDR2 YYEEEE. CDR3 sequence reads: CASRLESSGNTIYF. The DNA for the CDR3 is TGTGCCAGCAGATTAGAGAGCTCTGGAAACACCATATATTTT.

This clone came up many times. The V call is TRBV11-3, the J call TRBJ1-1; D remains ambiguous. The V end lost 5 bases, the J end lost 7 bases, and 14 bases lay between the germline ends. The germline V gene has CDR1 SGHNT and CDR2 YENEEA. The CDR3 loop spans 13 amino acids. The CDR3 DNA follows: TGTGCCAGCAGCAGCACTAGGGAGCTTGAAGCTTTCTTT. This translates into CASSSTRELEAFF.

This clone was detected only once. V gene TRBV27 combines with J gene TRBJ1-2; D is possibly TRBD1 (6 bases). Germline CDR1 MNHEY, CDR2 SMNVEV (reference sequence). This CDR3 is 15 amino acids long. V shed 6 bases and J shed 8 bases, with 22 bases lying between them. CDR3 in amino acids: CASSVWSTGSEGYTF. DNA of the CDR3: TGTGCCAGCAGCGTCTGGTCTACAGGGAGCGAGGGCTACACCTTC.

The genes are TRBV7-2 and TRBJ2-5; TRBD2 is a possible D gene (5 bases). Trimming pared 1 base from V and 4 bases from J, leaving 16 bases between. The length of the CDR3 is 16 residues. Germline V gene sequence: CDR1 SGHTA, CDR2 FQGNSA. CDR3 DNA: TGTGCCAGCAGCTTAGTTTCCGTCGGGGTAGGAGAGACCCAGTACTTC. Translation gives CASSLVSVGVGETQYF.

This chain links TRBV14 with TRBJ2-3; 8 bases are a match to TRBD2. Germline V gene data show CDR1 as SGHDN and CDR2 as FVKESK. There are 14 residues in the CDR3. V lost 2 bases, J lost 6 bases, and 4 bases stayed unmatched. Here the CDR3 reads CASSQRGGLDTQYF. The CDR3 region has the DNA TGTGCCAGCAGCCAACGGGGGGGTCTTGATACGCAGTATTTT.

The chain is built from TRBV3-1 (or the pseudogene TRBV3-2) and TRBJ1-1; D not resolved. Trimming cost V 0 bases and J 2 bases, with 4 bases left between them. Per germline, CDR1 LGHDT and CDR2 YNNKEL (reference sequence). The CDR3 loop spans 13 amino acids. The CDR3 loop reads CASSQEANTEAFF. CDR3 nucleotides: TGTGCCAGCAGCCAAGAAGCAAACACTGAAGCTTTCTTT.

The gene calls are TRBV27 and TRBJ1-3; 8 bases fit TRBD1. Trimming cost V 5 bases and J 3 bases; bases outside gene matches: 6. In germline, CDR1 is MNHEY, CDR2 SMNVEV (reference sequence). This CDR3 comprises 15 residues. The CDR3 DNA reads TGTGCCAGCAGTCCCGCGGACAGGGTTGGAAACACCATATATTTT. Translation: CASSPADRVGNTIYF.

This clone was observed a single time. The V and J genes are TRBV9 and TRBJ2-3; TRBD2 matches at 14 bases. CDR1 and CDR2 (germline): SGDLS, YYNGEE. Trimming removed 0 bases from V and 3 bases from J; junction bases left unmatched: 3. This CDR3 is 17 amino acids long. This CDR3 reads CASSVGTSGGLTDTQYF. CDR3 coding DNA: TGTGCCAGCAGCGTAGGGACTAGCGGGGGGTTGACAGATACGCAGTATTTT.

V is TRBV13 and J is TRBJ2-7, with D perhaps TRBD1 (6 bases). CDR1 is PRHDT and CDR2 is FYEKMQ in the germline V gene (reference sequence). V was shortened by 1 base and J by 2 bases, with 9 bases between the two germline ends. This CDR3 comprises 14 residues. The CDR3 loop reads CASSLAPGAYEQYF. Written as DNA, the CDR3 is TGTGCCAGCAGCTTAGCCCCAGGGGCCTACGAGCAGTACTTC. Together with reference TRBV13 and TRBJ2-7, the CDR3 gives the full variable domain: AAGVIQSPRHLIKEKRETATLKCYPIPRHDTVYWYQQGPGQDPQFLISFYEKMQSDKGSIPDRFSAQQFSDYHSELNMSSLELGDSALYFCASSLAPGAYEQYFGPGTRLTVT.

This clone was picked up one time. The junction departs from germline at one end; a sequencing error may be responsible. The rearrangement uses TRBV9 and TRBJ2-3, with 7 positions matching TRBD1. The CDR3 runs to 15 residues. In germline, CDR1 is SGDLS, CDR2 YYNGEE. CDR3 sequence reads: CASSATGSRTDTQYF. Here the CDR3 DNA reads TGTGCCAGCAGCGCGACAGGGTCCCGCACGGATACGCAGTATTTT.

The V call is TRBV20-1, the J call TRBJ2-1; the D gene is possibly TRBD2 (6 bases). The CDR3 has 12 amino acids. The germline V gene has CDR1 DFQATT and CDR2 SNEGSKA (reference sequence). Trimming removed 3 bases at V and 9 bases at J, with 12 bases between. The CDR3 spells CSASSSVSEQFF. CDR3 DNA: TGCAGTGCTAGTTCTAGCGTCAGTGAGCAGTTCTTC.

V is TRBV4-1 and J is TRBJ1-6; a possible D gene is TRBD1 (6 bases). The CDR3 runs 17 residues. Germline CDR1 reads MGHRA; CDR2 reads YSYEKL. V was clipped by 2 bases and J by 0 bases, with 11 bases between them. The CDR3 region is CASSQLQGSSYNSPLHF. The CDR3 DNA follows: TGCGCCAGCAGCCAACTTCAGGGGAGCTCCTATAATTCACCCCTCCACTTT.

This clone has just one count. The V and J genes are TRBV10-3 and TRBJ2-1; a weak D match, TRBD1 (6 bases). CDR1 is ENHRY and CDR2 is SYGVKD in the germline V gene. V was cut by 7 bases and J by 5 bases, with 12 bases left in between. The CDR3 has 13 amino acids. CDR3 nucleotide sequence: TGTGCCATCACCAGGGGCCCCAACAATGAGCAGTTCTTC. Encoded protein: CAITRGPNNEQFF.